The 30 T cell receptor beta chains in this list originate from one sample, sequenced in a study of T cells in tuberculosis. Specified time point: new active TB diagnosis, blood taken before or within 7 days of starting treatment. Assay: immunoSEQ multiplex PCR; the TCRdb copy retains only in-frame clones and omits some. The table shows about 38,000 clones, with roughly 95% occurring only once. Sequenced here: PBMCs, sampled at tuberculosis diagnosis. These receptors were collected from an adult with tuberculosis.

The V and J genes are TRBV28 and TRBJ1-3; TRBD1 is a possible D gene (5 bases). Germline CDR1 reads MDHEN; CDR2 reads SYDVKM. V lost 5 bases and J 3 bases, leaving 17 bases between the germline ends. The CDR3 extends over 16 amino acids. Written as DNA, the CDR3 is TGTGCCAGCAGTCCAGGTCCAGGGATCGGTGGAAACACCATATATTTT. This gives the protein CASSPGPGIGGNTIYF. Full variable domain (rest looked up from reference TRBV28 and TRBJ1-3): DVKVTQSSRYLVKRTGEKVFLECVQDMDHENMFWYRQDPGLGLRLIYFSYDVKMKEKGDIPEGYSVSREKKERFSLILESASTNQTSMYLCASSPGPGIGGNTIYFGEGSWLTVV.

This chain's CDR3 is CATSRDGGDSQETQYF. CDR3 DNA sequence: TGTGCCACCAGCAGAGACGGCGGGGACAGCCAAGAGACCCAGTACTTC. The chain carries TRBV15 and TRBJ2-5; the D gene is possibly TRBD1 (7 bases). The V gene lost 0 bases and the J gene lost 1 base, with 12 bases spanning the gap. The CDR3 extends over 16 amino acids. Per germline, CDR1 LNHNV and CDR2 YYDKDF (reference sequence).

This chain uses TRBV6-1 with TRBJ1-5; D is unresolved. This CDR3 spans 13 amino acids. Germline V lookup: CDR1 MNHNS, CDR2 SASEGT. V lost 5 bases and J 6 bases, leaving 11 bases between the germline ends. In nucleotides, the CDR3 is TGTGCCAGCAGTCCGGCGGTGGGTCAGCCCCAGCATTTT. This sequence encodes CASSPAVGQPQHF.

V usage is TRBV2 and J usage is TRBJ1-1; 7 bases fit TRBD1. This CDR3 has 16 amino acids. The germline V gene encodes CDR1 SNHLY and CDR2 FYNNEI. V lost 4 bases to trimming and J lost 0 bases; unmatched junction nucleotides: 8. The CDR3 DNA reads as TGTGCCAGCAGTGTTATTTACAGGGGTCTGAACACTGAAGCTTTCTTT. It specifies CASSVIYRGLNTEAFF. Based on the CDR3 plus reference TRBV2 and TRBJ1-1, the full variable domain is EPEVTQTPSHQVTQMGQEVILRCVPISNHLYFYWYRQILGQKVEFLVSFYNNEISEKSEIFDDQFSVERPDGSNFTLKIRSTKLEDSAMYFCASSVIYRGLNTEAFFGQGTRLTVV.

Here the CDR3 reads CASGLVLVGTSGYEQYF. The CDR3 DNA sequence: TGTGCTAGTGGTTTGGTACTAGTAGGGACTAGCGGCTACGAGCAGTACTTC. This sequence joins TRBV12-5 and TRBJ2-7; 11 bases fit TRBD2. V lost 0 bases and J lost 3; bases outside the gene matches: 7. CDR3 size: 17 residues. Germline V gives CDR1 LGHNT, CDR2 FRNRAP.

The gene calls are TRBV18 and TRBJ2-1; D call uncertain. Looked up from germline, CDR1 is KGHSH and CDR2 is LQKENI. This CDR3 spans 17 amino acids. Trimming removed 0 bases from V and 12 bases from J, with 24 bases in between. The CDR3: CASSPPPPTETLSRQFF. CDR3 DNA: TGTGCCAGCTCACCACCCCCTCCCACAGAAACTTTGAGCCGGCAGTTCTTC.

The chain employs TRBV18 and TRBJ1-1, with 9 bases lining up with TRBD1. The germline V gene has CDR1 KGHSH and CDR2 LQKENI. This CDR3 has 15 residues. V shed 4 bases and J 1 base; nucleotides not matched to a gene: 4. The CDR3 spells CASSLQTGGNTEAFF. CDR3 nucleotides: TGTGCCAGCTCACTGCAGACAGGGGGGAACACTGAAGCTTTCTTT.

The rearrangement uses TRBV4-2 and TRBJ1-2; TRBD1 agrees at 9 bases. This CDR3 is built from 18 residues. Germline values: CDR1 LGHNA, CDR2 YNFKEQ. J lost 1 base, V lost 3 bases, and 12 bases had no gene match. The CDR3 nucleotides read TGTGCCAGCAGCCAGGAGCCGACAGGGGGGACCCATAACTATGGCTACACCTTC. Its translation: CASSQEPTGGTHNYGYTF.

This chain uses TRBV11-1 with TRBJ1-1; D is unresolved. Germline CDR1 and CDR2: SGHAT and FQDESV (reference sequence). V dropped 1 base and J dropped 7 bases, with 13 bases sitting between them. The CDR3 loop spans 14 amino acids. This CDR3 reads CASSLGQENVEAFF. CDR3 in DNA: TGTGCCAGCAGCTTAGGGCAGGAAAACGTTGAAGCTTTCTTT.

This CDR3 reads CASSPSRQGRNYGYTF. The CDR3 coding sequence is TGTGCCAGCAGCCCATCCCGACAGGGTCGGAACTATGGCTACACCTTC. The V and J genes are TRBV28 and TRBJ1-2; 7 nucleotides line up with TRBD1. The V gene's germline CDR1 is MDHEN and CDR2 SYDVKM. This CDR3 spans 16 amino acids. The V segment lost 6 bases and the J segment 2 bases; nucleotides outside the gene matches: 12.

The chain recombines TRBV2 with TRBJ1-6; D is unclear. The CDR3 loop spans 16 amino acids. The germline V gene has CDR1 SNHLY and CDR2 FYNNEI. The V and J ends lost 0 bases and 6 bases respectively, with 12 bases between them. CDR3 loop: CASSEALGRGNSPLHF. CDR3 sequence (DNA): TGTGCCAGCAGTGAAGCGCTGGGGAGAGGTAATTCACCCCTCCACTTT.

V usage is TRBV10-3 and J usage is TRBJ2-7; 8 bases line up with TRBD1. The trim removed 5 bases at V and 0 bases at J, leaving 12 bases unmatched. The CDR3 loop spans 17 amino acids. The germline V gene encodes CDR1 ENHRY and CDR2 SYGVKD. The DNA for the CDR3 is TGTGCCATCAGTAACCCCCCGGACAGGGCGAGCTCCTACGAGCAGTACTTC. Its translation is CAISNPPDRASSYEQYF.

The rearrangement joins TRBV5-1 to TRBJ2-4; possible D gene TRBD2, 6 bases. V was pared by 2 bases and J by 1 base, with 7 bases between. The germline V gene has CDR1 SGHRS and CDR2 YFSETQ. The CDR3 has 14 amino acids. The CDR3 DNA reads as TGCGCCAGCAGCTTTGGGGGGGCCAAAAACATTCAGTACTTC. It codes for CASSFGGAKNIQYF.

In nucleotides, the CDR3 is TGCAGCGTCGCAAGCCGGGGTTGGGATGGCTACACCTTC. This codes for CSVASRGWDGYTF. The chain is built from TRBV29-1 and TRBJ1-2; D remains unclear. This CDR3 spans 13 amino acids. Per the germline V gene, CDR1 is SQVTM and CDR2 is ANQGSEA. V was pared by 6 bases and J by 6 bases, with 17 bases between.

The chain couples TRBV28 to TRBJ2-7; 9 nucleotides line up with TRBD1. With V trimmed by 4 bases and J by 4 bases, 8 bases remained unmatched. Germline CDR1 is MDHEN and CDR2 is SYDVKM. The CDR3 consists of 15 residues. The CDR3 protein is CASSYPQGAGYEQYF. In DNA, the CDR3 is TGTGCCAGCAGTTACCCACAGGGGGCCGGTTACGAGCAGTACTTC.

The chain recombines TRBV4-3 with TRBJ2-5; D possibly corresponds to TRBD1 (5 bases). The V end lost 0 bases, the J end lost 5 bases, and 16 bases lay between the germline ends. Germline CDR1 LGHNA, CDR2 YSLEER. The CDR3 runs to 16 residues. The CDR3 sequence: CASSQDVPPGMETQYF. The CDR3 bases are TGCGCCAGCAGCCAAGATGTCCCGCCAGGGATGGAGACCCAGTACTTC.

This chain connects TRBV4-1 to TRBJ1-2; 8 bases line up with TRBD1. Germline values: CDR1 MGHRA, CDR2 YSYEKL. This CDR3 has 15 amino acids. V lost 3 bases, J lost 7 bases, and 10 bases stayed unmatched. The CDR3: CASSQPDREAPGYTF. The DNA of the CDR3 is TGCGCCAGCAGCCAGCCGGACAGGGAGGCTCCTGGCTACACCTTC.

The chain has TRBV15 and TRBJ2-2; no definite D call. Trimming stripped 1 base from V and 6 bases from J, with 9 bases between. This CDR3 is built from 14 residues. Germline V CDR1 and CDR2: LNHNV, YYDKDF (reference sequence). CDR3 coding DNA: TGTGCCACCAGCAGAGCTGCCGAGGCCGGGGAGCTGTTTTTT. Its translation is CATSRAAEAGELFF.

The chain uses TRBV6-5 and TRBJ1-5; D is undetermined. The CDR3 extends over 14 amino acids. Trimming cost V 5 bases and J 6 bases, with 14 bases left between them. CDR1 is MNHEY and CDR2 is SVGAGI in the germline V gene. This CDR3 reads CASSRAGIGQPQHF. The CDR3 region has the DNA TGTGCCAGCAGTCGGGCGGGAATAGGTCAGCCCCAGCATTTT.

The CDR3 spells CAISDRFDYGYTF. The CDR3 DNA sequence: TGTGCCATCAGCGACAGGTTTGACTATGGCTACACCTTC. The chain links TRBV10-3 to TRBJ1-2; weak D call: TRBD1 (6 bases). Looked up from germline, CDR1 is ENHRY and CDR2 is SYGVKD. The V end lost 6 bases, the J end lost 3 bases, and 11 bases lay between the germline ends. The CDR3 covers 13 residues.

The genes are TRBV7-2 and TRBJ1-5, with 9 bases identical to TRBD1. This CDR3 is built from 17 residues. J gave up 7 bases and V 3 bases, and 13 bases lay outside the gene matches. The germline V gene has CDR1 SGHTA and CDR2 FQGNSA. DNA of the CDR3: TGTGCCAGCAGCTTGGTGCCGGGACAGGGTACGTGGCAGCCCCAGCATTTT. It codes for CASSLVPGQGTWQPQHF.

This chain uses TRBV25-1 with TRBJ2-3; D unclear. CDR1 MGHDK and CDR2 SYGVNS come from the germline V gene. CDR3 size: 17 residues. V was shortened by 3 bases and J by 5 bases, with 21 bases between the two germline ends. The CDR3 spells CASSELGTRRNRDTQYF. The CDR3 DNA is TGTGCCAGCAGTGAGCTTGGTACCCGCCGCAACAGAGATACGCAGTATTTT.

This clone has more than one count but fewer than ten. The V and J genes are TRBV12-5 and TRBJ2-3, with D possibly TRBD1 on 6 matching bases. V dropped 1 base and J dropped 1 base, with 6 bases sitting between them. Germline lookup yields CDR1 LGHNT and CDR2 FRNRAP. The CDR3 loop spans 14 amino acids. The CDR3 reads CASGLDRGTDTQYF. In DNA, the CDR3 is TGTGCTAGTGGTTTGGACAGGGGCACAGATACGCAGTATTTT.

This rearrangement joins TRBV9 to TRBJ1-3, with 8 bases identical to TRBD1. The germline V gene has CDR1 SGDLS and CDR2 YYNGEE. The CDR3 is 17 residues long. V lost 0 bases and J lost 2; bases outside the gene matches: 7. CDR3 loop: CASSVEQGAVTGNTIYF. CDR3 DNA: TGTGCCAGCAGCGTAGAGCAGGGGGCCGTTACTGGAAACACCATATATTTT. Full variable domain (rest looked up from reference TRBV9 and TRBJ1-3): DSGVTQTPKHLITATGQRVTLRCSPRSGDLSVYWYQQSLDQGLQFLIQYYNGEERAKGNILERFSAQQFPDLHSELNLSSLELGDSALYFCASSVEQGAVTGNTIYFGEGSWLTVV.

This clone was seen a few times. This chain uses TRBV12-5 with TRBJ1-6; no clear D gene. V lost 6 bases and J 8 bases, leaving 17 bases between the germline ends. The CDR3 contains 15 residues. CDR1 and CDR2 (germline): LGHNT, FRNRAP. Here the CDR3 reads CASGYSTRGDSPLHF. CDR3 DNA: TGTGCTAGTGGCTACTCCACACGGGGAGATTCACCCCTCCACTTT.

The chain recombines TRBV7-2 with TRBJ1-1, with D perhaps matching TRBD1 (5 bases). The CDR3 loop spans 14 amino acids. Trimming removed 1 base at V and 6 bases at J, with 12 bases between. Germline assignment: CDR1 SGHTA and CDR2 FQGNSA. The DNA of the CDR3 is TGTGCCAGCAGCTTAGGGGGGGAAGGAGCTGAAGCTTTCTTT. Its translation: CASSLGGEGAEAFF.

The gene calls are TRBV19 and TRBJ1-2; 9 nucleotides line up with TRBD1. This CDR3 is 13 amino acids long. Germline V gene sequence: CDR1 LNHDA, CDR2 SQIVND (reference sequence). V shed 7 bases and J 6 bases; nucleotides not matched to a gene: 6. The CDR3 is CASMGDRVHGYTF. CDR3 DNA sequence: TGTGCCAGTATGGGGGACAGGGTACATGGCTACACCTTC.

This clone has only one observation. The chain links TRBV28 to TRBJ2-6; D perhaps matches TRBD1 (5 bases). From germline, CDR1 is MDHEN and CDR2 SYDVKM. The CDR3 sequence is 15 residues long. V lost 6 bases and J lost 10, with 19 bases in between. CDR3 nucleotides: TGTGCCAGCAGGTTGGCACAGGTAGGGCCGAACGTCCTGACTTTC. Protein: CASRLAQVGPNVLTF.

The V gene is TRBV28, the J gene TRBJ1-1; 7 nucleotides agree with TRBD1. Germline CDR1 MDHEN, CDR2 SYDVKM. Trimming at V came to 3 bases and at J to 3 bases, leaving 10 bases not matched to a gene. The CDR3 has 16 amino acids. The CDR3 region is CASSFLGGASDTEAFF. DNA of the CDR3: TGTGCCAGCAGTTTTCTAGGGGGCGCATCGGACACTGAAGCTTTCTTT.

J is TRBJ1-1 and V is TRBV5-1; D is possibly TRBD1 (5 bases). The CDR3 runs 14 residues. Trimming cost V 3 bases and J 0 bases, with 9 bases left between them. The germline V gene has CDR1 SGHRS and CDR2 YFSETQ. This CDR3 reads CASSWGPLNTEAFF. The CDR3 nucleotides read TGCGCCAGCAGCTGGGGCCCCTTGAACACTGAAGCTTTCTTT.